These 25 T cell receptor beta chains came from one sample sequenced in a study of control samples from healthy donors and cancer patients. Clones were read by immunoSEQ multiplex PCR, and TCRdb kept only the in-frame ones, dropping some. The data contain over 100,000 clones, 90% of them singletons. The specimen was blood. These receptor sequences come from a man aged 40-49 years in good health.

The chain has TRBV7-9 and TRBJ1-2; TRBD1 is a possible D gene (6 bases). Germline lookup yields CDR1 SEHNR and CDR2 FQNEAQ (reference sequence). The V end lost 5 bases, the J end lost 6 bases, and 19 bases lay between the germline ends. The CDR3 consists of 15 residues. CDR3 residues: CASSPLGGGRDGYTF. In DNA, the CDR3 is TGTGCCAGCAGCCCCCTCGGGGGGGGGCGGGATGGCTACACCTTC. Combining the CDR3 with reference TRBV7-9 and TRBJ1-2 gives the whole variable domain DTGVSQNPRHKITKRGQNVTFRCDPISEHNRLYWYRQTLGQGPEFLTYFQNEAQLEKSRLLSDRFSAERPKGSFSTLEIQRTEQGDSAMYLCASSPLGGGRDGYTFGSGTRLTVV.

The chain links TRBV18 to TRBJ2-1, with TRBD1 identical over 8 bases. Trimming at V came to 6 bases and at J to 9 bases, leaving 10 bases not matched to a gene. Germline values: CDR1 KGHSH, CDR2 LQKENI. The CDR3 totals 14 residues. The CDR3 DNA reads as TGTGCCAGCTCGTTGCTGGACAGGGCTCCTGAGCAGTTCTTC. It encodes CASSLLDRAPEQFF.

This rearrangement joins TRBV11-2 to TRBJ1-2; 10 nucleotides agree with TRBD1. The CDR3 spans 14 residues. V was clipped by 5 bases and J by 8 bases; unmatched bases: 8. Germline assignment: CDR1 SGHAT and CDR2 FQNNGV. CDR3 sequence reads: CASSQPRDRGGYTF. CDR3 nucleotides: TGTGCCAGCAGCCAACCCCGGGACAGGGGCGGCTACACCTTC.

The J gene is TRBJ2-7, the V gene TRBV5-4; 10 nucleotides line up with TRBD2. Germline CDR1 is SGHNT and CDR2 is YYREEE (reference sequence). The CDR3 is 16 amino acids. V lost 4 bases and J lost 5; bases outside the gene matches: 12. CDR3 bases: TGTGCCAGCAGCCCGGGGGGAGAAACTAGCGGGGACGAGCAGTACTTC. Amino acids: CASSPGGETSGDEQYF.

The J gene is TRBJ1-2, the V gene TRBV5-5; D not resolved. The V gene's germline CDR1 is SGHKS and CDR2 YYEKEE (reference sequence). The CDR3 has 13 residues. With 0 bases removed from V and 8 bases from J, the gap between germline ends came to 11 bases. This CDR3 reads CASSLAQPTGYTF. CDR3 in DNA: TGTGCCAGCAGCTTGGCACAGCCGACAGGCTACACCTTC.

The rearrangement joins TRBV5-8 to TRBJ2-1; 9 bases match TRBD2. V was clipped by 4 bases and J by 2 bases; unmatched bases: 4. This CDR3 is built from 15 residues. Looked up from germline, CDR1 is SGHTS and CDR2 is YDEGEE. In nucleotides, the CDR3 is TGTGCCAGCAGCCCTCAGCGGGGGGCCTACAATGAGCAGTTCTTC. It codes for CASSPQRGAYNEQFF.

The chain employs TRBV7-6 and TRBJ1-1; no clear D. The CDR3 runs 13 residues. Trimming took 1 base from V and 0 from J, leaving 3 bases between them. The V gene's germline CDR1 is SGHVS and CDR2 FNYEAQ. CDR3 loop: CASSLEMNTEAFF. CDR3 coding DNA: TGTGCCAGCAGCTTAGAGATGAACACTGAAGCTTTCTTT.

This clone was detected once. The chain couples TRBV6-6 to TRBJ1-1, with 7 bases matching TRBD1. Germline loops: CDR1 MNHNY, CDR2 SVGAGI (reference sequence). V lost 2 bases to trimming and J lost 2 bases; unmatched junction nucleotides: 5. The CDR3 has 15 residues. CDR3 loop: CASSYRRDRNTEAFF. CDR3 nucleotide sequence: TGTGCCAGCAGTTACCGACGGGACAGAAACACTGAAGCTTTCTTT.

V usage is TRBV3-1 (or the pseudogene TRBV3-2) and J usage is TRBJ1-1, with D perhaps matching TRBD1 (5 bases). Trimming removed 0 bases at V and 6 bases at J, with 11 bases between. The CDR3 consists of 14 residues. Germline V lookup: CDR1 LGHDT, CDR2 YNNKEL (reference sequence). CDR3 nucleotides: TGTGCCAGCAGCCAAGAGAGGCGGGGGGCTGAAGCTTTCTTT. Translation: CASSQERRGAEAFF.

The genes are TRBV18 and TRBJ1-5; D is unresolved. The germline V and J ends were trimmed by 3 bases and 0 bases, with 6 bases remaining between them. CDR1 is KGHSH and CDR2 is LQKENI in the germline V gene. There are 14 residues in the CDR3. CDR3 region: CASSPGSSNQPQHF. The CDR3 DNA reads as TGTGCCAGCTCACCGGGCAGTAGCAATCAGCCCCAGCATTTT. The full variable domain, rest sourced from reference TRBV18 and TRBJ1-5, is NAGVMQNPRHLVRRRGQEARLRCSPMKGHSHVYWYRQLPEEGLKFMVYLQKENIIDESGMPKERFSAEFPKEGPSILRIQQVVRGDSAAYFCASSPGSSNQPQHFGDGTRLSIL.

The genes are TRBV5-4 and TRBJ1-2, with 7 positions matching TRBD1. V dropped 4 bases and J dropped 4; count of bases not matched to a gene: 13. CDR1 and CDR2 (germline): SGHNT, YYREEE (reference sequence). This CDR3 region has 16 residues. As DNA, the CDR3 is TGTGCCAGCAGCGTCCCTCCCTCAGGGGGGCCCTATGGCTACACCTTC. Translating it yields CASSVPPSGGPYGYTF.

The chain uses TRBV9 and TRBJ2-1; a possible D gene is TRBD2 (6 bases). Germline CDR1 and CDR2: SGDLS and YYNGEE. Trimming pared 0 bases from V and 1 base from J, leaving 8 bases between. There are 15 residues in the CDR3. The DNA of the CDR3 is TGTGCCAGCAGCGTAGCTGGACTATCCTACAATGAGCAGTTCTTC. Translated, it gives CASSVAGLSYNEQFF.

The chain is built from TRBV2 and TRBJ2-1; 7 positions match TRBD1. Germline V gene lookup returns CDR1 SNHLY and CDR2 FYNNEI. The length of the CDR3 is 13 residues. Unmatched junction bases numbered 1, after V lost 8 bases and J lost 0 bases. The CDR3 here is CASRQGSYNEQFF. CDR3 coding DNA: TGTGCCAGCCGACAGGGCTCCTACAATGAGCAGTTCTTC.

The J gene is TRBJ2-5, the V gene TRBV19; 14 bases fit TRBD2. This CDR3 comprises 16 residues. With V trimmed by 3 bases and J by 5 bases, 5 bases remained unmatched. Per germline, CDR1 LNHDA and CDR2 SQIVND (reference sequence). DNA of the CDR3: TGTGCCAGTAGTATCAGGACTAGCGGGGGGTATGAGACCCAGTACTTC. Translating it yields CASSIRTSGGYETQYF.

This clone was detected only a few times. The chain employs TRBV6-1 and TRBJ1-5, with unresolved D. Germline CDR1 is MNHNS and CDR2 is SASEGT. V was pared by 2 bases and J by 4 bases, with 12 bases between. The CDR3 length is 15 residues. The CDR3 sequence: CASSEFGVTNQPQHF. The CDR3 DNA is TGTGCCAGCAGTGAATTTGGAGTTACTAATCAGCCCCAGCATTTT.

V gene TRBV18 combines with J gene TRBJ1-2; 9 bases are shared with TRBD1. Germline-derived CDR1 and CDR2 are KGHSH and LQKENI. J lost 7 bases, V lost 3 bases, and 3 bases had no gene match. The CDR3 has 13 residues. The CDR3 nucleotides read TGTGCCAGCTCACCGGGACAGGGAGGTGGCTACACCTTC. It encodes CASSPGQGGGYTF. The full variable domain, in which reference TRBV18 and TRBJ1-2 provide the parts outside the CDR3, is NAGVMQNPRHLVRRRGQEARLRCSPMKGHSHVYWYRQLPEEGLKFMVYLQKENIIDESGMPKERFSAEFPKEGPSILRIQQVVRGDSAAYFCASSPGQGGGYTFGSGTRLTVV.

The CDR3 region has the DNA TGTGCCAGTAGTGCACACATGAACACCGGGGAGCTGTTTTTT. This codes for CASSAHMNTGELFF. The rearrangement joins TRBV19 to TRBJ2-2; D gene unclear. The V and J ends lost 5 bases and 1 base respectively, with 8 bases between them. The CDR3 contains 14 residues. CDR1 is LNHDA and CDR2 is SQIVND in the germline V gene (reference sequence). Full variable domain (remainder filled in from reference TRBV19 and TRBJ2-2): DGGITQSPKYLFRKEGQNVTLSCEQNLNHDAMYWYRQDPGQGLRLIYYSQIVNDFQKGDIAEGYSVSREKKESFPLTVTSAQKNPTAFYLCASSAHMNTGELFFGEGSRLTVL.

This clone was counted a few times. J is TRBJ1-5 and V is TRBV4-2, with D possibly TRBD1 on 5 matching bases. CDR3 length: 15 residues. Germline CDR1 LGHNA, CDR2 YNFKEQ. V was pared by 3 bases and J by 7 bases, with 16 bases between. In nucleotides, the CDR3 is TGTGCCAGCAGCCACGTGGGACGGATTGAACAGCCCCAGCATTTT. It yields the protein CASSHVGRIEQPQHF.

The chain is built from TRBV21-1 and TRBJ1-1. TRBV21-1 is annotated as a pseudogene. The CDR3 consists of 11 residues. The CDR3 nucleotides are TGTGCCAGCCCGCCGAGGTCTGAAGCTTTCTTT. It specifies CASPPRSEAFF.

Of note for this clone: One end of the junction varies from germline; a read error may be responsible. The DNA for the CDR3 is TGTGCTAGCAGCTTCTCGGAACTGGGCACAGATACGCAGTATTTT. Translated, it gives CASSFSELGTDTQYF. The chain joins TRBV7-7 to TRBJ2-3; no reliable D call. Germline V gives CDR1 SSHAT, CDR2 FNYEAQ (reference sequence). CDR3 size: 15 residues.

The chain uses TRBV27 and TRBJ1-5, with 7 nucleotides matching TRBD1. Germline V gene lookup returns CDR1 MNHEY and CDR2 SMNVEV (reference sequence). CDR3 length: 20 amino acids. V gave up 3 bases and J gave up 1 base; unmatched junction bases: 18. CDR3 bases: TGTGCCAGCAGTTTCCGATTTGGGACAGATGGGGGGCTGAGCAATCAGCCCCAGCATTTT. This encodes CASSFRFGTDGGLSNQPQHF.

The table lists this clone with a few counts. This chain connects TRBV9 to TRBJ2-1, with D perhaps TRBD1 (6 bases). Per the germline V gene, CDR1 is SGDLS and CDR2 is YYNGEE. The CDR3 consists of 16 residues. Trimming shortened V by 4 bases and J by 2 bases, and 16 bases separated the two germline ends. The CDR3: CASSSLGGGPYNEQFF. CDR3 coding DNA: TGTGCCAGCAGCTCCCTTGGGGGCGGGCCCTACAATGAGCAGTTCTTC.

V usage is TRBV6-2 or TRBV6-3 and J usage is TRBJ2-5; D gene unclear. V lost 2 bases and J lost 4, with 11 bases in between. CDR1 and CDR2 (germline): MNHEY, SVGEGT. The CDR3 consists of 14 residues. Written as DNA, the CDR3 is TGTGCCAGCAGTTACAAGGAACTGGCAGAGACCCAGTACTTC. It specifies CASSYKELAETQYF.

This sequence joins TRBV4-1 and TRBJ2-1; unclear D gene. The CDR3 is made up of 14 amino acids. The V gene's germline CDR1 is MGHRA and CDR2 YSYEKL. Trimming pared 4 bases from V and 8 bases from J, leaving 15 bases between. The CDR3 DNA is TGCGCCAGCAGCCTCCGGGCTCTTTGGGATGAGCAGTTCTTC. Translated, it gives CASSLRALWDEQFF.

The sample holds a few counts of this clone. The J gene is TRBJ2-5, the V gene TRBV27; D is possibly TRBD1 or TRBD2 (5 bases each). The V end was cut by 5 bases, the J end by 4 bases, with 11 bases between. This CDR3 region has 13 residues. Germline V CDR1 and CDR2: MNHEY, SMNVEV (reference sequence). The CDR3 nucleotides are TGTGCCAGCAGTCCCCGGGGCGGAGAGACCCAGTACTTC. Its translation: CASSPRGGETQYF.